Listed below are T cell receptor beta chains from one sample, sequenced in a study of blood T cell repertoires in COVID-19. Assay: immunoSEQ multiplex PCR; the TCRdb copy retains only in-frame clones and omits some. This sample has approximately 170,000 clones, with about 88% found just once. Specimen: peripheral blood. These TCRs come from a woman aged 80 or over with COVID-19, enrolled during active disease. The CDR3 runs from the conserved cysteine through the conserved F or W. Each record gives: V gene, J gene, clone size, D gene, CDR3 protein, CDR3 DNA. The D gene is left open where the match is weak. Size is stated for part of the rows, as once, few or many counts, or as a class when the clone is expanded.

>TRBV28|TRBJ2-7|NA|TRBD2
CATREGGIGEQYF
TGTGCCACCCGGGAGGGGGGAATCGGCGAGCAGTACTTC
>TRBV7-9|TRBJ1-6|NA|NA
CASSSQTARGSPLHF
TGTGCCAGCAGCTCCCAAACAGCCCGGGGTTCACCCCTCCACTTT
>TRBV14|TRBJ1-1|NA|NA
CASSQEAGRGTEAFF
TGTGCCAGCAGCCAAGAGGCTGGGAGAGGAACTGAAGCTTTCTTT
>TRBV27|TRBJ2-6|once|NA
CASSLSMGAWGANVLTF
TGTGCCAGCAGTTTATCGATGGGGGCCTGGGGGGCCAACGTCCTGACTTTC
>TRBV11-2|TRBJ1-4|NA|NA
CASSSRTPNEKLFF
TGTGCCAGCAGCAGTCGGACTCCTAATGAAAAACTGTTTTTT
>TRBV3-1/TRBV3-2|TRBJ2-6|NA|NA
CASSQLSGANVLTF
TGTGCCAGCAGCCAACTCTCTGGGGCCAACGTCCTGACTTTC
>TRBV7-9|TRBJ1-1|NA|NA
CASSLASPSGWNYPEAFF
TGTGCCAGCAGCTTAGCTAGTCCGTCAGGGTGGAATTACCCTGAAGCTTTCTTT
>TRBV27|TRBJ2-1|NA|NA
CASSVGLSREPSYNEQFF
TGTGCCAGCAGTGTTGGGCTTTCCCGGGAGCCCTCCTACAATGAGCAGTTCTTC
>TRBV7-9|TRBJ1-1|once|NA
CASSWTENTEAFF
TGTGCCAGCAGTTGGACAGAGAACACTGAAGCTTTCTTT
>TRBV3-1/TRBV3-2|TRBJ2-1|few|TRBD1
CASSLVTGEQFF
TGTGCCAGCAGCCTAGTGACAGGGGAGCAGTTCTTC
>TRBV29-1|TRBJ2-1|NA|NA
CSATPTTGEQFF
TGCAGTGCAACCCCTACAACGGGTGAGCAGTTCTTC
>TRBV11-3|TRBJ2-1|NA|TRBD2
CASSLISGSNEQFF
TGTGCCAGCAGCTTAATTAGCGGGAGCAATGAGCAGTTCTTC
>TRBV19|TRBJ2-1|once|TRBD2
CASSMGSSGPKQFF
TGTGCCAGTAGTATGGGGTCTAGCGGGCCCAAGCAGTTCTTC
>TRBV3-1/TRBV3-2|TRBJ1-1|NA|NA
CASSRHEGGGEAFF
TGTGCCAGCAGCCGCCACGAGGGCGGCGGGGAAGCTTTCTTT
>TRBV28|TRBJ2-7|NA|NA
CASSLSLAATTHEQYF
TGTGCCAGCAGTTTATCGCTAGCAGCTACCACGCACGAGCAGTACTTC
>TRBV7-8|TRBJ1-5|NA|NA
CASSQVQGTQPQHF
TGTGCCAGCAGCCAGGTCCAGGGCACTCAGCCCCAGCATTTT
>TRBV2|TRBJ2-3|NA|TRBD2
CASRLTSGSINTQYF
TGTGCCAGCAGGCTAACTAGCGGGAGTATCAATACGCAGTATTTT
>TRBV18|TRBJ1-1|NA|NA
CASSQGGVNTEAFF
TGTGCCAGCTCCCAGGGAGGGGTGAACACTGAAGCTTTCTTT